The 21 T cell receptor beta chains presented below share a single source sample, sequenced in a study of tumor-infiltrating lymphocytes in primary liver carcinoma. The investigators made TCR beta cDNA from about 500 ng total RNA, using a constant-region primer. Libraries covering TCR beta were generated through three nested multiplex PCR rounds (using a slightly modified ARM-PCR). Running about 11 cycles apiece, the first two PCR rounds relied on TRBV1-TRBV30 forward primers together with a C-beta reverse primer. From the multiplex PCR reads, TCRdb called clonotypes with MiXCR, one entry per CDR3 protein. The sample holds 90,000 to 100,000 distinct CDR3 sequences, roughly 69% seen once. Investigators took RNA and DNA out together from 20-30 mg of unsorted bulk tissue. The sequencing sample was made of liver tumor tissue from sampling region 5. Subset given: tumor region T5, tumor centre. Receptors originate from a woman aged 55-69 years with primary liver carcinoma and hepatitis B virus infection.

Concerning this clonotype itself: It is likely a read error, because the conserved phenylalanine at the end of the CDR3 is missing. No DNA is shown, since the ends of the CDR3 on it are uncertain; the CDR3 is the one TCRdb lists. This chain connects TRBV6-6 to TRBJ1-5; no check of the table's D call, TRBD1, against the DNA was made. CDR1 MNHNY and CDR2 SVGAGI come from the germline V gene (reference sequence). The CDR3 has 13 amino acids, counting both end residues. The CDR3 reads CASSQDPLSPQHL.

A note on this clonotype: At one end the junction does not follow the germline gene, possibly because of a read error. The chain carries TRBV4-2 and TRBJ2-2, with 7 nucleotides matching TRBD1. The CDR3 is made up of 18 amino acids. Germline V gene lookup returns CDR1 LGHNA and CDR2 YNFKEQ. The CDR3 loop is CVSSQVPDRVPNTGELFF. In nucleotides, the CDR3 is TGTGTCAGCAGCCAAGTCCCAGACAGGGTGCCGAACACCGGGGAGCTGTTTTTT.

On this clonotype itself: The junction departs from the called germline gene at one end, perhaps through a read error. The chain combines TRBV4-1 with TRBJ2-1, with 8 bases matching TRBD2. The CDR3 is made up of 16 amino acids. CDR1 and CDR2 from the germline V gene are MGHRA and YSYEKL. The CDR3 protein is CAGSQEPGGKYNEQFF. In DNA, the CDR3 is TGTGCCGGCAGCCAAGAGCCGGGAGGGAAGTACAATGAGCAGTTCTTC.

This chain links TRBV5-1 with TRBJ2-3, with TRBD2 matching over 9 bases. The germline gives CDR1 SGHRS, CDR2 YFSETQ. The CDR3 sequence is 17 residues long. The V segment lost 4 bases and the J segment 5 bases; nucleotides outside the gene matches: 14. The CDR3 region is CASSGSPGTSSGDTQYF. In DNA, the CDR3 is TGCGCCAGCAGCGGATCCCCCGGGACTAGCTCCGGAGATACGCAGTATTTT.

Regarding this clonotype: A much bigger clone sits one base away, suggesting this may be a read error. CDR3 nucleotide sequence: TGTGCCAGCAGTTTCGGCAATATCAATCAGCCCCAGCATTTT. Protein: CASSFGNINQPQHF. The rearrangement links TRBV28 to TRBJ1-5; D not resolved. Trimming removed 3 bases from V and 3 bases from J, with 9 bases in between. CDR1 is MDHEN and CDR2 is SYDVKM in the germline V gene. This CDR3 comprises 14 residues.

The chain has TRBV7-2 and TRBJ2-1; D unclear. The CDR3 is 15 residues long. Germline-derived CDR1 and CDR2 are SGHTA and FQGNSA. The V and J ends lost 2 bases and 7 bases respectively, with 15 bases between them. CDR3 amino acids: CASSLLPPPSNEQFF. The CDR3 DNA follows: TGTGCCAGCAGCTTACTCCCCCCGCCGTCAAATGAGCAGTTCTTC.

As for this clonotype: Germline is not matched at one junction end, which may reflect a read error. The chain recombines TRBV4-1 with TRBJ2-7; 10 nucleotides agree with TRBD2. Germline values: CDR1 MGHRA, CDR2 YSYEKL. This CDR3 is 16 amino acids long. CDR3 coding DNA: TGCGCCGGCAGCCAAGGAAGCGGGAGGGCAGGCTACGAGCAGTACTTC. Protein product: CAGSQGSGRAGYEQYF.

A note on this clonotype: A much more abundant neighbour one base away suggests this may be a read error. The rearrangement joins TRBV4-1 to TRBJ2-7, with TRBD1 identical over 9 bases. Looked up from germline, CDR1 is MGHRA and CDR2 is YSYEKL. The length of the CDR3 is 16 residues. The CDR3 here is CASSHPPGQGYYGQYF. CDR3 DNA sequence: TGCGCCAGCAGCCATCCGCCGGGACAGGGCTACTACGGGCAGTACTTC.

A note on this clonotype: A much larger clone differs by one base, so this may be a read error. The V call is TRBV28, the J call TRBJ2-5; TRBD2 is a possible D gene (5 bases). The CDR3 consists of 14 residues. The V gene's germline CDR1 is MDHEN and CDR2 SYDVKM. CDR3 protein: CASSRDYPSETQNF. The DNA of the CDR3 is TGTGCCAGCAGCCGCGACTATCCTTCGGAGACCCAGAACTTC.

Turning to this clonotype: A much more abundant neighbour one base away suggests this may be a read error. The chain joins TRBV5-4 to TRBJ2-1, with a possible D match to TRBD1 (5 bases). Trimming shortened V by 3 bases and J by 6 bases, and 16 bases separated the two germline ends. The CDR3 has 15 residues. Germline CDR1 is SGHNT and CDR2 is YYREEE (reference sequence). The CDR3 region has the DNA TGTGCCAGCAGCTCCGACATGGGGCGCGCCAATGAGCAGTTCTTC. Translating it yields CASSSDMGRANEQFF.

Remarks on this clonotype: Sequence at one end of the junction differs from germline and may be a read error. Here the CDR3 reads CASSFGAGELSF. The DNA for the CDR3 is TGTGCCAGCAGCTTCGGAGCCGGGGAGCTGAGTTTT. The chain links TRBV11-1 to TRBJ2-2, with D possibly TRBD2 on 5 matching bases. This CDR3 contains 12 residues. CDR1 SGHAT and CDR2 FQDESV come from the germline V gene (reference sequence).

To note about this clonotype: Without the conserved terminal phenylalanine or tryptophan, this CDR3 likely stems from a read error. The genes are TRBV6-1 and TRBJ1-1; D is unclear. Deletions cut 4 bases from V and 11 bases from J, with 23 bases between. Germline V gene lookup returns CDR1 MNHNS and CDR2 SASEGT. The CDR3 contains 15 residues. The DNA for the CDR3 is TGTGCCAGCAGTGCCCCCGGGAGACTCCGCGATGGGGCTTTCTTA. Translated: CASSAPGRLRDGAFL.

This clonotype was found a few times. This sequence may be a read error, since a much larger clone differs from it by one base. This chain links TRBV6-1 with TRBJ1-1; unclear D gene. The length of the CDR3 is 14 residues. Germline CDR1 reads MNHNS; CDR2 reads SASEGT. The CDR3 region has the DNA TGTGCCGGCAGTGAGGGCTTCCCGAACACTGAAGCTTTCTTT. This encodes CAGSEGFPNTEAFF.

Regarding this clonotype: At one end the junction does not follow the germline gene, possibly because of a read error. The rearrangement joins TRBV6-1 to TRBJ2-6, with a weak D call TRBD1 (5 bases). The CDR3 length is 16 residues. CDR1 MNHNS and CDR2 SASEGT come from the germline V gene. This CDR3 reads CTSSGLTGYGINVLTF. For the CDR3, the DNA is TGTACCAGCAGTGGATTAACAGGTTACGGTATCAACGTCCTGACTTTC.

Concerning this clonotype: As the CDR3 is not closed by the conserved phenylalanine or tryptophan, this likely results from a read error. This rearrangement joins TRBV11-3 to TRBJ2-2, with 12 bases lining up with TRBD2. CDR3 length equals 17 residues. Germline CDR1 and CDR2: SGHNT and YENEEA. The chain's CDR3 is CASGLRTSGANTRELFL. In DNA form, the CDR3 reads TGTGCCAGCGGCCTCCGGACTAGCGGGGCGAACACCAGGGAGCTGTTTTTA.

The genes are TRBV6-5 and TRBJ2-7; 12 bases are shared with TRBD2. The CDR3 is 18 residues long. CDR1 and CDR2 from the germline V gene are MNHEY and SVGAGI. Here the CDR3 DNA reads TGTGCAGCAGTTACTCCTTCGACTAGCGGGAGCCCTCCCTACGAGCAGTACTTC. This encodes CAAVTPSTSGSPPYEQYF.

This clonotype appeared many times. The V gene is TRBV29-1, the J gene TRBJ2-7; 7 bases align to TRBD1. The germline gives CDR1 SQVTM, CDR2 ANQGSEA. This CDR3 comprises 14 residues. Trimming cost V 6 bases and J 0 bases; bases outside gene matches: 8. The CDR3 protein is CSVTRTGSSYEQYF. The DNA of the CDR3 is TGCAGCGTAACTCGGACAGGAAGCTCCTACGAGCAGTACTTC.

This clonotype was observed at least ten times. V is TRBV12-3 or TRBV12-4 and J is TRBJ2-1, with D possibly being TRBD1 (5 bases). Trimming shortened V by 5 bases and J by 8 bases, and 7 bases separated the two germline ends. The CDR3 covers 11 residues. CDR3 residues: CASSRQHEQFF. The CDR3 DNA reads TGTGCCAGCAGTCGACAGCATGAGCAGTTCTTC.

This clonotype was counted between two and nine times. CDR3 sequence reads: CASSSPQAGRVSYEQYF. Written as DNA, the CDR3 is TGTGCCAGCAGCTCCCCTCAGGCGGGAAGAGTCTCCTACGAGCAGTACTTC. The chain is built from TRBV7-9 and TRBJ2-7; tentatively, D is TRBD2 (6 bases). V was clipped by 4 bases and J by 0 bases, with 19 bases between them. The CDR3 is made up of 17 amino acids. Germline V gene sequence: CDR1 SEHNR, CDR2 FQNEAQ (reference sequence).

Ten or more counts support this clonotype. The chain combines TRBV14 with TRBJ2-3; 9 bases agree with TRBD2. J was trimmed by 4 bases and V by 4 bases; bases with no gene match: 12. Germline lookup yields CDR1 SGHDN and CDR2 FVKESK. The CDR3 loop spans 17 amino acids. DNA for the CDR3: TGTGCCAGCAGCCCCGGAAGGTGGGCGGGAGGGCCAGATACGCAGTATTTT. As protein: CASSPGRWAGGPDTQYF.

V usage is TRBV29-1 and J usage is TRBJ2-1; 9 positions match TRBD2. This CDR3 comprises 15 residues. The germline gives CDR1 SQVTM, CDR2 ANQGSEA. J gave up 7 bases and V 4 bases, and 11 bases lay outside the gene matches. CDR3 region: CSVGRLAGKDNEQFF. The CDR3 nucleotides are TGCAGCGTTGGACGGCTAGCGGGAAAGGATAATGAGCAGTTCTTC.